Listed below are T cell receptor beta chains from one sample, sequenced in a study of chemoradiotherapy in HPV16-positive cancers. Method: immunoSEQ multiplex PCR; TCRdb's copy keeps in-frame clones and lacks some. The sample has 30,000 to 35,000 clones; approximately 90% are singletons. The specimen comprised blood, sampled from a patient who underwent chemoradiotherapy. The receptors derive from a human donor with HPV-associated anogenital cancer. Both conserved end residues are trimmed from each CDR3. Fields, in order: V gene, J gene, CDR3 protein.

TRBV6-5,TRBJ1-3,ASSYSFRSSGNTIY
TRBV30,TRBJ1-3,AWSVRGQGTGNTIY
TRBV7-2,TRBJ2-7,ASSLSPTGAYEQY
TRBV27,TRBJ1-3,ASSLSGSSGNTIY
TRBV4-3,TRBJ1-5,ASSQGRSNQPQH
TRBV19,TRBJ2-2,ASSPAGLFRLAGDTGELF
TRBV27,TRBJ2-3,ASSLELAGGPSTDTQY
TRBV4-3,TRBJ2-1,ASSPSGRGYNEQF
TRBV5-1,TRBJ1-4,ASGSQGARGEKLF
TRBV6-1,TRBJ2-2,ASSEIGPGDGTGELF
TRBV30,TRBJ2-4,AWSSASGTIQY
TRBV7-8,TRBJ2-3,ASSPIRLLPGPADTQY
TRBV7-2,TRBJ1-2,ASSLDGTGEGYT
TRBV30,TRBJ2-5,AWTPSGRDSEY
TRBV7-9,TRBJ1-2,ASSFFPRDRDVYGYT
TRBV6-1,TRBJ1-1,ASRGTGNTEAF
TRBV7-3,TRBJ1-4,ASSLGGTANEKLF
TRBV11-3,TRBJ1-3,ASSGKGATGNTIY
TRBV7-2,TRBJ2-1,ASSLGGQGNNEQF
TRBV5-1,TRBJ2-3,ASSLELEADTQY
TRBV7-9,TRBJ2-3,ASSLGAGQGIDTQY
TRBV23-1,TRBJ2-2,ASSPPSDTGELF
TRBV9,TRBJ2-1,ASSIAGESYNEQF
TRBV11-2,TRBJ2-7,ASSLAHQGDSRAYEQY
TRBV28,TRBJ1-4,ASSLGGDRGGGKLF
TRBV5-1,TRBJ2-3,ASSLQLVADTQY
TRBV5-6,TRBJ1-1,ASTLMPYTEAF
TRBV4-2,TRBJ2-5,ASSHGALQETQY
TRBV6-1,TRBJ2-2,ASSGGHAKTGELF
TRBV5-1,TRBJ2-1,ASSLGPTSPPGEQF
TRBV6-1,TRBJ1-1,ASKFTVNTEAF
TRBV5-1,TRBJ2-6,ASSLGQSGANVLT